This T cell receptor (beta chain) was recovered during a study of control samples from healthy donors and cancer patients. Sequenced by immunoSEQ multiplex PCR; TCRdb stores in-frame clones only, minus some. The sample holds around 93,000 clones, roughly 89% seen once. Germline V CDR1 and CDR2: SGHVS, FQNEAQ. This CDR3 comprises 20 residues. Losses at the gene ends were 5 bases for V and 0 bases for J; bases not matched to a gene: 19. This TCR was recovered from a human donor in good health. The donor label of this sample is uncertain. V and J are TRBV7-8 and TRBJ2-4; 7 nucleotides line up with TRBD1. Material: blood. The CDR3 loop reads CASSEQLPGTDLLAKNIQYF. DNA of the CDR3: TGTGCCAGCAGCGAACAATTGCCGGGGACAGACCTTTTAGCCAAAAACATTCAGTACTTC.